This T cell receptor beta chain is from a study of blood T cell repertoires in COVID-19. Produced via immunoSEQ multiplex PCR; TCRdb's table is partial and in-frame only. This sample has around 80,000 clones, with around 83% found just once. Germline V gene sequence: CDR1 SEHNR, CDR2 FQNEAQ (reference sequence). CDR3 size: 14 residues. After removal of 8 bases from V and 5 bases from J, the junction contained 1 base not matched to a gene. The TCR comes from a human donor in a cohort sampled during active COVID-19. Source material: peripheral blood. This chain connects TRBV7-9 to TRBJ2-2; 14 bases are a match to TRBD2. The CDR3 is CASGTSGGTGELFF. The DNA for the CDR3 is TGTGCCAGCGGGACTAGCGGGGGAACCGGGGAGCTGTTTTTT.